The clone carrying this TCR beta chain was detected a few times. As yet, its antigen is unknown. The sample belongs to a study of OX40 agonist ivuxolimab in advanced cancers. Findings and limits, study-wide: Averaged across samples, CD8+ T cells carried more expanded clones than CD4+ did. The CD4+ and CD8+ T cells in the blood had expanded clonally by week 6 at 0.1 to 3.0 mg/kg.

Patients were ruled out by autoimmune disease history or systemic immunosuppression. Produced via immunoSEQ multiplex PCR; TCRdb's table is partial and in-frame only. The sample consists of under 150,000 clones, roughly nine tenths of them appearing once. The clonotype was recovered from an adult with an advanced solid tumor such as melanoma, head and neck, liver or kidney cancer. Material: CD4+ or CD8+ T cells sorted from blood, obtained in a trial of the OX40 agonist ivuxolimab.

CDR3 protein: CASIKDRDNEQFF. As DNA, the CDR3 is TGTGCCAGCATTAAGGACAGAGACAATGAGCAGTTCTTC. This chain uses TRBV6-1 with TRBJ2-1; D might be TRBD1 (6 bases). The length of the CDR3 is 13 residues. The V and J ends lost 7 bases and 5 bases respectively, with 12 bases between them. Per the germline V gene, CDR1 is MNHNS and CDR2 is SASEGT.